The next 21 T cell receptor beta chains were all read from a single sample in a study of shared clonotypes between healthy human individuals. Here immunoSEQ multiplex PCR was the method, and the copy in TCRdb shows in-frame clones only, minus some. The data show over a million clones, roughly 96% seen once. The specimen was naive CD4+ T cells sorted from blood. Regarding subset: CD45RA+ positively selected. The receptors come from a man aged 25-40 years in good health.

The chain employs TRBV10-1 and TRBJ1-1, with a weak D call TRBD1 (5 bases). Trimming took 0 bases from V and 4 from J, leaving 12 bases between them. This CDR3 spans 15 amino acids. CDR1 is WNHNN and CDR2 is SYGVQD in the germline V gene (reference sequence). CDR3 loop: CASSESLGTGTEAFF. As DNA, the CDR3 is TGCGCCAGCAGTGAGTCGCTGGGGACGGGCACTGAAGCTTTCTTT.

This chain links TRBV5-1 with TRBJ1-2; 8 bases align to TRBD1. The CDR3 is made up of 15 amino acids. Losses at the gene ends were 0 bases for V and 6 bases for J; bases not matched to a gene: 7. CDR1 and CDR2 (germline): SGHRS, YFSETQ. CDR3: CASSLAGQGSDGYTF. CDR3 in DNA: TGCGCCAGCAGCTTGGCAGGACAGGGTAGCGATGGCTACACCTTC.

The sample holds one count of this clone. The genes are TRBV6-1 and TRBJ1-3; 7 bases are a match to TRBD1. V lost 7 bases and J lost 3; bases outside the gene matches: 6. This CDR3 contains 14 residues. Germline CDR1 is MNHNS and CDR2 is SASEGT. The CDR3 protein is CASTLQGNGNTIYF. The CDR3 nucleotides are TGTGCCAGCACTCTACAGGGGAATGGAAACACCATATATTTT.

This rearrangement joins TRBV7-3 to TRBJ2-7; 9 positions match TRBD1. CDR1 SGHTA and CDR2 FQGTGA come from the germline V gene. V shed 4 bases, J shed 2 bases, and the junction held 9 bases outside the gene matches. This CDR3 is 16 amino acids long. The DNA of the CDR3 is TGTGCCAGCAGCTCTAACGGGGACAGGGTCACCTACGAGCAGTACTTC. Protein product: CASSSNGDRVTYEQYF.

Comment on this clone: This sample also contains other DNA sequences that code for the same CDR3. The CDR3, as DNA: TGCGCCAGCAGCTCGACCGGAACCTACAATGAGCAGTTCTTC. This gives the protein CASSSTGTYNEQFF. The chain couples TRBV5-1 to TRBJ2-1; D is undetermined. Trimming shortened V by 3 bases and J by 2 bases, and 9 bases separated the two germline ends. The V gene's germline CDR1 is SGHRS and CDR2 YFSETQ. This CDR3 spans 14 amino acids.

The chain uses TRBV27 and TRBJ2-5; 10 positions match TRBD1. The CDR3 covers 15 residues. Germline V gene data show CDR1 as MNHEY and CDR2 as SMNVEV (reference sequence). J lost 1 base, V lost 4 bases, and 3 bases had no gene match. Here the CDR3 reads CASSSRTGGQETQYF. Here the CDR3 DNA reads TGTGCCAGCAGTTCCAGGACAGGGGGCCAAGAGACCCAGTACTTC.

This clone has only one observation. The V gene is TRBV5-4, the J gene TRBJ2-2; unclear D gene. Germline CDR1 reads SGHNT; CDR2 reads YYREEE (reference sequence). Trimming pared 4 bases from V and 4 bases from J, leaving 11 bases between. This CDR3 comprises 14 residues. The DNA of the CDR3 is TGTGCCAGCAGCCCACAAAACCCCACCGGGGAGCTGTTTTTT. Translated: CASSPQNPTGELFF.

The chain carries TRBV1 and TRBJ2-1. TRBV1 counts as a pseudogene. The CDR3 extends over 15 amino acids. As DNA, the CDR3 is TGCACCAGCAGCCTAATAGATAGGACCTACAATGAGCAGTTCTTC. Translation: CTSSLIDRTYNEQFF.

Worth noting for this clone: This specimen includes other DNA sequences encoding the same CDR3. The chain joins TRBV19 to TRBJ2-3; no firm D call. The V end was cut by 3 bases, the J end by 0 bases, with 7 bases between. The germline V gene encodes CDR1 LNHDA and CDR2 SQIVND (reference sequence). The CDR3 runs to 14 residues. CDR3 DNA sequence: TGTGCCAGTAGTATGTCAGGTAGCACAGATACGCAGTATTTT. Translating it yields CASSMSGSTDTQYF.

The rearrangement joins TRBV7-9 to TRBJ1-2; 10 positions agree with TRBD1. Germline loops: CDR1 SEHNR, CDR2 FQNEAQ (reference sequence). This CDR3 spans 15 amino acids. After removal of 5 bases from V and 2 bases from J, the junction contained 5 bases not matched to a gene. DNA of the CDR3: TGTGCCAGCAGCCACCGGGACAGGGGCAACTATGGCTACACCTTC. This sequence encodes CASSHRDRGNYGYTF. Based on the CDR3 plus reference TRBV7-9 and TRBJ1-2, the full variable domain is DTGVSQNPRHKITKRGQNVTFRCDPISEHNRLYWYRQTLGQGPEFLTYFQNEAQLEKSRLLSDRFSAERPKGSFSTLEIQRTEQGDSAMYLCASSHRDRGNYGYTFGSGTRLTVV.

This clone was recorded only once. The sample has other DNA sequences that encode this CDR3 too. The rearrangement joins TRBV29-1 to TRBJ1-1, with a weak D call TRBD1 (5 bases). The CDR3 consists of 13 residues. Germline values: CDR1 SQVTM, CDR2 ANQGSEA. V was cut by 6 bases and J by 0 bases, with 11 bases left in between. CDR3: CSVETGMNTEAFF. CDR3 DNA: TGCAGCGTCGAAACAGGTATGAACACTGAAGCTTTCTTT.

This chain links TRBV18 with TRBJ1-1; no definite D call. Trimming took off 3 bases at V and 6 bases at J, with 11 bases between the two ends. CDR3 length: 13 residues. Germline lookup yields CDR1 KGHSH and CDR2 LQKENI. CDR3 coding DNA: TGTGCCAGCTCACCTGTTCCCGGGGCTGAAGCTTTCTTT. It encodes CASSPVPGAEAFF.

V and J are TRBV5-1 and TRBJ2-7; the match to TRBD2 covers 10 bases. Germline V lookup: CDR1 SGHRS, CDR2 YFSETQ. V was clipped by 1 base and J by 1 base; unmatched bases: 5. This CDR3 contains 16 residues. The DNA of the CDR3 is TGCGCCAGCAGCTTGACTAGCGGGATTAGGTCCTACGAGCAGTACTTC. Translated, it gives CASSLTSGIRSYEQYF.

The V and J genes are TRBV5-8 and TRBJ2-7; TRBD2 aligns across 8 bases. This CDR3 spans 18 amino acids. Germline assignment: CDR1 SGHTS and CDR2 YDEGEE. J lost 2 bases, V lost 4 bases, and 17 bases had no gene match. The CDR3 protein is CASSRGGILSDSTYEQYF. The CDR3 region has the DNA TGTGCCAGCAGCCGGGGGGGGATTTTATCGGATAGTACCTACGAGCAGTACTTC.

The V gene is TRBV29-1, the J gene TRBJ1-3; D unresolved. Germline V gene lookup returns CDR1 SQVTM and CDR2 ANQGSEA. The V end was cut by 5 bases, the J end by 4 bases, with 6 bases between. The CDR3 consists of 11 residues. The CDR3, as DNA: TGCAGCGTTTCCAGAGGAAACACCATATATTTT. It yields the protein CSVSRGNTIYF.

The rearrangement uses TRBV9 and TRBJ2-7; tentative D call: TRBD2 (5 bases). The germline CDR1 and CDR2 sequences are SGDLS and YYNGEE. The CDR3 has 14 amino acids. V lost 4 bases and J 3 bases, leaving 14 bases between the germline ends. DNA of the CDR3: TGTGCCAGCAGCCCGACCTCCGGGAACTACGAGCAGTACTTC. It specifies CASSPTSGNYEQYF.

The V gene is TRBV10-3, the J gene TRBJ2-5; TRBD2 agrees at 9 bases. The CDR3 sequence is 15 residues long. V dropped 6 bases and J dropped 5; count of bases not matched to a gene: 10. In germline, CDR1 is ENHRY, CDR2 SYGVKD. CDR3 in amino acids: CAIRDGTSLYETQYF. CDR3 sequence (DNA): TGTGCCATCAGGGACGGGACTAGCCTGTACGAGACCCAGTACTTC.

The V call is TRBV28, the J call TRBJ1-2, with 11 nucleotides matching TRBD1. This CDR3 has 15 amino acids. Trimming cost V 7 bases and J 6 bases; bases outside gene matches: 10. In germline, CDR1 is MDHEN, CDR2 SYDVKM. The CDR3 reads CASTRLAGQGDGYTF. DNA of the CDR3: TGTGCCAGCACCCGATTAGCGGGACAGGGGGATGGCTACACCTTC.

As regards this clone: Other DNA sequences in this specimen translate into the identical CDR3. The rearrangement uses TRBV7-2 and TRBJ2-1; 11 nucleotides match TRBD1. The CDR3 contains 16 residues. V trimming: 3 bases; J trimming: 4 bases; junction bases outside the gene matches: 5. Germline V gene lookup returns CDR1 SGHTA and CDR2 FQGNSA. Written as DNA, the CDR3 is TGTGCCAGCAGCTTCGCCGGGACAGGGGGTTACAATGAGCAGTTCTTC. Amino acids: CASSFAGTGGYNEQFF.

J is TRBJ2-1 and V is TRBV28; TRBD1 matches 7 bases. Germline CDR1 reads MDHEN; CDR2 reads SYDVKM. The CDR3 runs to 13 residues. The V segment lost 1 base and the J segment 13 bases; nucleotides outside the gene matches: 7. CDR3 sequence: CASSLFFTGEQFF. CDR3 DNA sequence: TGTGCCAGCAGTTTATTCTTCACAGGGGAACAGTTCTTC.

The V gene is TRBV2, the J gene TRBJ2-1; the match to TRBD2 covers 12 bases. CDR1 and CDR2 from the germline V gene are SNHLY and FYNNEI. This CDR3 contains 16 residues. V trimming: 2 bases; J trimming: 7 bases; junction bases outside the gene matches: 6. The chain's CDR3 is CASSERLAGGLNEQFF. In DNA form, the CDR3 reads TGTGCCAGCAGTGAACGGCTAGCGGGAGGGCTTAATGAGCAGTTCTTC.